This T cell receptor (beta chain) derives from a study of T-cell reconstitution after alpha-beta-depleted transplantation in children. This clonotype was found a few times. The TCRbeta library was prepared with unique molecular identifiers. Via MiXCR, TCRdb re-called the PCR reads, giving one row per CDR3 protein. This sample carries about 420,000 distinct CDR3 sequences, approximately 11% of them seen once, and the ten largest clones take roughly 6%. Trimming stripped 4 bases from V and 0 bases from J, with 10 bases between. The CDR3 length is 15 residues. In germline, CDR1 is MGHDK, CDR2 SYGVNS. The sequence derives from a human donor who donated a stem cell graft to a child with acute myeloid leukemia. J is TRBJ2-1 and V is TRBV25-1, with D possibly being TRBD2 (6 bases). The specimen was PBMCs from the stem cell graft donor, collected from the stem cell graft. The CDR3 region is CASSGISGSYNEQFF. The CDR3, as DNA: TGTGCCAGCAGTGGCATTAGCGGCTCCTACAATGAGCAGTTCTTC.